The 25 T cell receptor beta chains listed next were all sequenced from one sample in a study of metastatic and nonmetastatic thyroid tumors. No treatment of any kind had been given to any patient before thyroid surgery. TCRdb re-called the PCR reads through MiXCR. The data hold approximately 32,000 clones, with over 12% observed a single time. The sequencing input was blood. These receptor sequences come from a male donor with papillary thyroid cancer or a benign thyroid nodule (not recorded which). Some clones in this sample may be carry-over from other donors' samples.

This clone was seen ten or more times. The chain is built from TRBV7-8 and TRBJ2-7; 7 nucleotides agree with TRBD1. CDR3 length: 14 amino acids. Germline values: CDR1 SGHVS, CDR2 FQNEAQ. Trimming removed 4 bases from V and 0 bases from J; junction bases left unmatched: 3. CDR3 in amino acids: CASSSRDSSYEQYF. CDR3 nucleotides: TGTGCCAGCAGCTCCCGGGACAGCTCCTACGAGCAGTACTTC.

On this clone itself: Other DNA sequences in this specimen translate into the identical CDR3. The chain has TRBV5-1 and TRBJ2-3; TRBD2 matches at 13 bases. Germline CDR1 reads SGHRS; CDR2 reads YFSETQ. There are 18 residues in the CDR3. V was clipped by 5 bases and J by 4 bases; unmatched bases: 13. The chain's CDR3 is CASRQNSGTSGKADTQYF. Here the CDR3 DNA reads TGCGCCAGCAGACAAAACTCTGGGACTAGCGGGAAGGCAGATACGCAGTATTTT.

The CDR3 spells CASSIGGQGMYEQYF. The CDR3 DNA follows: TGTGCCAGCAGTATCGGGGGACAGGGTATGTACGAGCAGTACTTC. This chain links TRBV6-1 with TRBJ2-7, with 9 positions matching TRBD1. The V gene end was trimmed by 5 bases and the J gene end by 4 bases; junction bases not matched to a gene: 9. The germline V gene encodes CDR1 MNHNS and CDR2 SASEGT. The CDR3 loop spans 15 amino acids.

The chain recombines TRBV7-8 with TRBJ2-2; possibly TRBD2 for D (7 bases). Germline V gives CDR1 SGHVS, CDR2 FQNEAQ. CDR3 length: 16 residues. The ends were cut back, 5 bases at V and 6 bases at J, with 19 bases in the middle. CDR3 coding DNA: TGTGCCAGCAGCGGCGGGGGCAGCGGAAGGGCCGGGGAGCTGTTTTTT. Encoded protein: CASSGGGSGRAGELFF. Drawing the rest from reference TRBV7-8 and TRBJ2-2, the complete variable domain is GAGVSQSPRYKVAKRGQDVALRCDPISGHVSLFWYQQALGQGPEFLTYFQNEAQLDKSGLPSDRFFAERPEGSVSTLKIQRTQQEDSAVYLCASSGGGSGRAGELFFGEGSRLTVL.

Concerning this clone itself: Relative to the germline gene, one junction end is altered; a read error may explain this. The chain employs TRBV11-2 and TRBJ1-5; no firm D call. There are 16 residues in the CDR3. Looked up from germline, CDR1 is SGHAT and CDR2 is FQNNGV. In DNA form, the CDR3 reads TGTGCCAGTAGCTTAGGTAGACCGACGGTTAATCAGCCCCAGCATTTT. It translates to CASSLGRPTVNQPQHF. Supplemented by reference TRBV11-2 and TRBJ1-5, the full variable domain reads EAGVAQSPRYKIIEKRQSVAFWCNPISGHATLYWYQQILGQGPKLLIQFQNNGVVDDSQLPKDRFSAERLKGVDSTLKIQPAKLEDSAVYLCASSLGRPTVNQPQHFGDGTRLSIL.

This clone was recorded many times. V gene TRBV12-3 or TRBV12-4 combines with J gene TRBJ1-1, with TRBD1 matching 7 bases. Trimming at V came to 4 bases and at J to 11 bases, leaving 4 bases not matched to a gene. There are 11 residues in the CDR3. The CDR3 sequence: CASSSQGLAFF. The DNA for the CDR3 is TGTGCCAGCAGTTCACAGGGGTTGGCTTTCTTT.

Many counts were recorded for this clone. V is TRBV11-3 and J is TRBJ1-6, with 7 bases aligning to TRBD1. The CDR3 runs to 16 residues. Germline trimming cut 4 bases from V and 0 bases from J; bases unmatched to any gene: 3. The germline CDR1 and CDR2 sequences are SGHNT and YENEEA. The CDR3 region has the DNA TGTGCCAGCAGCTGGGGACAGAGCTCCTATAATTCACCCCTCCACTTT. Protein product: CASSWGQSSYNSPLHF.

This clone has ten or more counts. Possible read error: a much larger clone is one base away. Other DNA variants within this sample encode the same CDR3. This chain connects TRBV5-1 to TRBJ2-1; either TRBD1 or TRBD2 may supply D (5 bases each). Germline V gene lookup returns CDR1 SGHRS and CDR2 YFSETQ. V lost 6 bases to trimming and J lost 4 bases, with 17 bases between them. The CDR3 is made up of 15 amino acids. The CDR3 region has the DNA TGCGCCAGCACGCCCGGGACGAGCGGATACAATGAGCAGTTCTTC. Amino acids: CASTPGTSGYNEQFF.

This clone was seen at least ten times. The rearrangement uses TRBV20-1 and TRBJ2-1, with a weak D call TRBD1 (5 bases). Germline V lookup: CDR1 DFQATT, CDR2 SNEGSKA (reference sequence). The length of the CDR3 is 13 residues. V was trimmed by 5 bases and J by 0 bases, leaving 8 bases between them. CDR3 DNA sequence: TGCAGTGCTCGACAGAGCTCCTACAATGAGCAGTTCTTC. Amino acids: CSARQSSYNEQFF.

There are a few counts of this clone. The rearrangement uses TRBV12-5 and TRBJ1-1; a possible D gene is TRBD1 (5 bases). Trimming took off 7 bases at V and 4 bases at J, with 13 bases between the two ends. The CDR3 runs to 13 residues. The germline CDR1 and CDR2 sequences are LGHNT and FRNRAP. The CDR3 region has the DNA TGTGCTAGTGCCCTACAGGTTTTCACTGAAGCTTTCTTT. Its protein is CASALQVFTEAFF.

This clone was seen ten or more times. The chain joins TRBV7-3 to TRBJ2-5, with 12 bases aligning to TRBD1. V gave up 2 bases and J gave up 5 bases; unmatched junction bases: 6. The length of the CDR3 is 16 residues. Germline V gives CDR1 SGHTA, CDR2 FQGTGA. CDR3 amino acids: CASSLGGQGAMETQYF. The DNA for the CDR3 is TGTGCCAGCAGCTTAGGGGGACAGGGGGCGATGGAGACCCAGTACTTC.

CDR3 sequence: CASSIESGYSGELFF. Here the CDR3 DNA reads TGTGCCAGTAGTATTGAGTCGGGGTACTCTGGGGAGCTGTTTTTT. V is TRBV19 and J is TRBJ2-2, with D maybe TRBD2 (5 bases). Looked up from germline, CDR1 is LNHDA and CDR2 is SQIVND (reference sequence). The V end lost 3 bases, the J end lost 8 bases, and 16 bases lay between the germline ends. CDR3 length equals 15 residues. The whole variable domain, filled in from reference TRBV19 and TRBJ2-2, reads DGGITQSPKYLFRKEGQNVTLSCEQNLNHDAMYWYRQDPGQGLRLIYYSQIVNDFQKGDIAEGYSVSREKKESFPLTVTSAQKNPTAFYLCASSIESGYSGELFFGEGSRLTVL.

This clone turned up a few times. This chain links TRBV6-1 with TRBJ1-5; D is unclear. The CDR3 runs to 15 residues. Per germline, CDR1 MNHNS and CDR2 SASEGT. The germline V and J ends were trimmed by 1 base and 1 base, with 8 bases remaining between them. CDR3 in amino acids: CASSEGVGSNQPQHF. Here the CDR3 DNA reads TGTGCCAGCAGTGAAGGGGTAGGAAGCAATCAGCCCCAGCATTTT.

This clone has ten or more counts. The V and J genes are TRBV30 and TRBJ1-1; D not certain. Germline-derived CDR1 and CDR2 are GTSNPN and SVGIG (reference sequence). The CDR3 spans 12 residues. Trimming cost V 5 bases and J 5 bases, with 12 bases left between them. Here the CDR3 reads CAWAPAMTEAFF. As DNA, the CDR3 is TGTGCCTGGGCCCCTGCAATGACTGAAGCTTTCTTT.

This rearrangement joins TRBV6-2 or TRBV6-3 to TRBJ1-2; TRBD1 might be the D (5 bases). Trimming stripped 0 bases from V and 4 bases from J, with 12 bases between. Germline values: CDR1 MNHEY, CDR2 SVGEGT. The CDR3 consists of 15 residues. CDR3 DNA sequence: TGTGCCAGCAGTTACTCTGGCAGGGCGGGCTATGGCTACACCTTC. This translates into CASSYSGRAGYGYTF.

This clone was counted a few times. Given a much more abundant clone one base away, this may be a read error. The chain carries TRBV7-2 and TRBJ1-1, with no clear D. The CDR3 runs to 13 residues. Deletions cut 3 bases from V and 3 bases from J, with 8 bases between. Per the germline V gene, CDR1 is SGHTA and CDR2 is FQGNSA. In nucleotides, the CDR3 is TGTGCCAGCAGCTTCCAGGCAGACACTGAAGCTTTCTTT. It codes for CASSFQADTEAFF.

This clone was observed at least ten times. The chain links TRBV7-2 to TRBJ2-7; 9 bases agree with TRBD2. Trimming removed 0 bases from V and 2 bases from J; junction bases left unmatched: 8. Germline lookup yields CDR1 SGHTA and CDR2 FQGNSA. The CDR3 length is 17 residues. The CDR3 bases are TGTGCCAGCAGCTTAGCGGAGGGAGCGGGGGGCACCTACGAGCAGTACTTC. Its protein is CASSLAEGAGGTYEQYF.

By its share, this clone is medium-sized (0.01 to 0.1%). The CDR3: CASRAGGTAGMQYF. CDR3 bases: TGTGCCAGCAGAGCCGGGGGGACTGCCGGAATGCAGTATTTT. This rearrangement joins TRBV6-1 to TRBJ2-3; 7 bases align to TRBD2. The CDR3 totals 14 residues. Germline lookup yields CDR1 MNHNS and CDR2 SASEGT. J gave up 11 bases and V 6 bases, and 14 bases lay outside the gene matches.

This clone is medium-sized by share. This sequence joins TRBV6-1 and TRBJ1-5, with D perhaps matching TRBD1 (6 bases). Trimming pared 4 bases from V and 5 bases from J, leaving 15 bases between. Per the germline V gene, CDR1 is MNHNS and CDR2 is SASEGT. The CDR3 spans 15 residues. This chain's CDR3 is CASSAQGRKDQPQHF. The CDR3 DNA sequence: TGTGCCAGCAGTGCACAGGGCAGAAAGGATCAGCCCCAGCATTTT.

This clone has only a few counts. This could be a read error, since a much larger clone is one nucleotide away. Other DNA sequences in the sample encode the same CDR3. The chain links TRBV28 to TRBJ2-2, with TRBD2 identical over 7 bases. V was clipped by 1 base and J by 8 bases; unmatched bases: 4. The CDR3 totals 14 residues. The germline V gene encodes CDR1 MDHEN and CDR2 SYDVKM. Here the CDR3 reads CASSLSGGTGELFF. Written as DNA, the CDR3 is TGTGCCAGCAGTTTATCGGGGGGAACTGGGGAGCTGTTTTTT.

This clone showed up many times. This chain uses TRBV19 with TRBJ1-5; D is possibly TRBD1 (5 bases). V was clipped by 7 bases and J by 4 bases, with 14 bases between them. CDR3 length equals 14 residues. Germline-derived CDR1 and CDR2 are LNHDA and SQIVND (reference sequence). The CDR3 sequence: CASTLGHTNQPQHF. CDR3 sequence (DNA): TGTGCCAGTACCCTTGGACACACTAATCAGCCCCAGCATTTT.

The CDR3 loop is CASSMGQNSPLHF. DNA of the CDR3: TGTGCCAGTAGTATGGGACAGAATTCACCCCTCCACTTT. The chain couples TRBV19 to TRBJ1-6; TRBD1 matches at 7 bases. Losses at the gene ends were 3 bases for V and 7 bases for J; bases not matched to a gene: 0. The germline V gene has CDR1 LNHDA and CDR2 SQIVND (reference sequence). The CDR3 is 13 amino acids.

This clone has more than one count but fewer than ten. The chain joins TRBV7-9 to TRBJ1-4, with D unresolved. CDR1 and CDR2 from the germline V gene are SEHNR and FQNEAQ (reference sequence). The CDR3 spans 13 residues. Trimming stripped 10 bases from V and 7 bases from J, with 16 bases between. The CDR3 is CATSLRAGEKLFF. The CDR3 region has the DNA TGTGCCACCTCGTTGAGGGCAGGTGAAAAACTGTTTTTT.

In this sample, this clone turned up many times. The chain couples TRBV6-1 to TRBJ2-5; the match to TRBD2 covers 7 bases. V shed 8 bases and J 5 bases; nucleotides not matched to a gene: 8. CDR1 is MNHNS and CDR2 is SASEGT in the germline V gene. This CDR3 comprises 13 residues. The CDR3 protein is CASVNGRFETQYF. In DNA, the CDR3 is TGTGCCAGCGTTAACGGGAGGTTTGAGACCCAGTACTTC.

As for this clone: In this CDR3 the conserved last residue, phenylalanine or tryptophan, is missing, so a read error is likely. V is TRBV30 and J is TRBJ2-7; D may correspond to TRBD1 or TRBD2 (6 bases each). The CDR3 has 14 amino acids. V gave up 3 bases and J gave up 6 bases, with 18 bases separating them. The germline V gene has CDR1 GTSNPN and CDR2 SVGIG (reference sequence). CDR3: CAWRAQGRTFEQYI. In DNA, the CDR3 is TGTGCCTGGAGGGCCCAGGGGAGGACCTTCGAGCAGTACATC.